Listed below are T cell receptor beta chains from one sample, sequenced in a study of T cell repertoires in ileal Crohn's disease. Sequencing was performed with immunoSEQ multiplex PCR; in TCRdb, only in-frame clones are kept and a portion is missing. This sample has 5,000 or so clones, with about four fifths found just once. The sequenced sample consisted of ileal tissue. The receptor set was obtained from an adult with Crohn's disease. The CDR3 runs from the conserved cysteine through the conserved F or W. The D gene is left open where the match is weak. Clone size is given for some rows only: seen once, a few or many times, or a class if the clone is expanded.

j_call	clone_size	v_call	d_call	cdr3_aa	cdr3_nt
TRBJ2-7	large	TRBV7-9	TRBD1	CASSLGQGVYEQYF	TGTGCCAGCAGCCTTGGGCAGGGGGTCTACGAGCAGTACTTC
TRBJ2-1	-	TRBV27	TRBD2	CASSPTSGVGNEQFF	TGTGCCAGCAGTCCTACTAGCGGGGTTGGAAATGAGCAGTTCTTC
TRBJ1-3	-	TRBV6-1	-	CASSEGGTGGRNTIYF	TGTGCCAGCAGTGAGGGGGGAACAGGTGGCAGAAACACCATATATTTT
TRBJ1-1	once	TRBV28	-	CASRVTGYRGRGNTEAFF	TGTGCCAGCAGAGTCACAGGGTATAGGGGACGGGGGAACACTGAAGCTTTCTTT
TRBJ1-4	-	TRBV10-2	-	CASRGQANEKLFF	TGCGCCAGCAGGGGACAAGCTAATGAAAAACTGTTTTTT
TRBJ1-5	-	TRBV19	-	CAASGQGYQPQHF	TGTGCCGCCTCAGGGCAGGGGTATCAGCCCCAGCATTTT
TRBJ2-3	-	TRBV6-5	TRBD2	CASRLSGRVADTQYF	TGTGCCAGCAGACTTAGCGGGAGAGTCGCAGATACGCAGTATTTT
TRBJ2-1	few	TRBV9	-	CASSVGSLEKRARGEQFF	TGTGCCAGCAGCGTAGGGTCCCTCGAAAAGCGGGCTAGGGGTGAGCAGTTCTTC
TRBJ2-7	-	TRBV10-3	-	CAISAGRGEQYF	TGTGCCATCAGTGCCGGTAGAGGCGAGCAGTACTTC
TRBJ1-1	once	TRBV28	TRBD1	CASRPQGGNRPNTEAFF	TGTGCCAGCAGACCCCAGGGGGGAAACCGACCGAACACTGAAGCTTTCTTT
TRBJ2-4	-	TRBV6-5	-	CASSLSQTSRNIQYF	TGTGCCAGCAGTCTTTCCCAGACTAGTAGGAACATTCAGTACTTC
TRBJ2-1	-	TRBV9	TRBD2	CASSVGGLPYNEQFF	TGTGCCAGCAGCGTAGGGGGACTACCGTATAATGAGCAGTTCTTC
TRBJ2-3	-	TRBV28	TRBD2	CASLPLVLAGGPEVTDTQYF	TGTGCCAGCCTCCCACTTGTACTAGCGGGGGGGCCGGAGGTAACAGATACGCAGTATTTT
TRBJ2-1	-	TRBV7-2	-	CASTSSGGSSYNEQFF	TGTGCCAGCACCTCTAGTGGGGGCAGCTCCTACAATGAGCAGTTCTTC
TRBJ1-4	-	TRBV5-6	TRBD1	CASSPRGANEKLFF	TGTGCCAGCAGCCCCAGGGGGGCTAATGAAAAACTGTTTTTT
TRBJ2-3	-	TRBV29-1	TRBD2	CSVENPLAGGTSTDTQYF	TGCAGCGTTGAAAATCCCCTAGCGGGAGGGACTAGCACAGATACGCAGTATTTT
TRBJ2-7	-	TRBV7-8	TRBD2	CASSLSIAGVGEQYF	TGTGCCAGCAGCCTGTCAATAGCGGGAGTGGGCGAGCAGTACTTC
TRBJ1-5	-	TRBV6-6	TRBD1	CASRVQGGNQPQHF	TGTGCCAGCAGAGTCCAGGGGGGCAATCAGCCCCAGCATTTT
TRBJ2-7	-	TRBV27	-	CASSEEGYQASYEQYF	TGTGCCAGCAGTGAAGAGGGTTATCAAGCCTCCTACGAGCAGTACTTC
TRBJ2-3	-	TRBV9	TRBD2	CASSVGAGSTDTQYF	TGTGCCAGCAGCGTAGGAGCGGGAAGCACAGATACGCAGTATTTT
TRBJ2-2	-	TRBV6-5	-	CASRHGGNTGELFF	TGTGCCAGCAGACATGGAGGGAACACCGGGGAGCTGTTTTTT
TRBJ2-4	-	TRBV28	TRBD1	CASTTGTVLAKNIQYF	TGTGCCAGCACCACGGGGACAGTCCTAGCCAAAAACATTCAGTACTTC
TRBJ2-5	-	TRBV28	-	CATRHGRDGVETQYF	TGTGCCACACGGCACGGACGCGACGGGGTAGAGACCCAGTACTTC
TRBJ1-4	-	TRBV4-3	-	CASSQVRGTNEKLFF	TGCGCCAGCAGCCAAGTAAGGGGGACTAATGAAAAACTGTTTTTT
TRBJ1-1	-	TRBV27	TRBD1	CASSPRQVPGGGNTEAFF	TGTGCCAGCAGTCCCCGGCAGGTACCAGGGGGAGGGAACACTGAAGCTTTCTTT
TRBJ1-2	-	TRBV9	TRBD1	CASSYRQGDYGYTF	TGTGCCAGCAGTTACCGCCAGGGGGACTATGGCTACACCTTC
TRBJ2-3	-	TRBV5-1	TRBD2	CASSFSGDTDTQYF	TGCGCCAGCAGCTTCAGCGGGGACACAGATACGCAGTATTTT
TRBJ2-7	-	TRBV25-1	-	CASNHLRRSYEQYF	TGTGCCAGCAACCACCTAAGAAGGAGCTACGAGCAGTACTTC
TRBJ2-7	once	TRBV11-2	TRBD1	CASSLGTGGVRSYEQYF	TGTGCCAGCAGCTTAGGGACAGGGGGCGTCCGCTCCTACGAGCAGTACTTC
TRBJ2-3	few	TRBV19	-	CASQEVDTQYF	TGTGCCAGCCAGGAAGTGGATACGCAGTATTTT
TRBJ2-3	-	TRBV7-9	-	CASRGIEGVGGRDTQYF	TGTGCCAGCAGAGGGATCGAGGGAGTGGGCGGACGCGATACGCAGTATTTT
TRBJ2-1	few	TRBV7-3	TRBD2	CASSLSLAGRYNEQFF	TGTGCCAGCAGCTTATCACTAGCGGGACGATACAATGAGCAGTTCTTC
TRBJ2-6	-	TRBV9	-	CASSVNTGANVLTF	TGTGCCAGCAGCGTAAACACAGGGGCCAACGTCCTGACTTTC
TRBJ2-1	-	TRBV19	TRBD2	CASSIGAGGVNEQFF	TGTGCCAGTAGTATAGGAGCGGGGGGGGTCAATGAGCAGTTCTTC
TRBJ1-1	-	TRBV4-1	-	CASSQDDSLNTEAFF	TGCGCCAGCAGCCAAGATGACAGCTTGAACACTGAAGCTTTCTTT
TRBJ2-3	-	TRBV19	TRBD1	CASSIPPGQGSTDTQYF	TGTGCCAGTAGTATTCCGCCGGGACAGGGGAGCACAGATACGCAGTATTTT
TRBJ2-1	-	TRBV11-2	TRBD2	CASSLGLAGEQFF	TGTGCCAGCAGCTTAGGACTAGCGGGCGAGCAGTTCTTC
TRBJ2-7	-	TRBV11-2	TRBD2	CASSPLSGWDSYEQYF	TGTGCCAGCAGCCCGCTTAGCGGGTGGGACTCCTACGAGCAGTACTTC
TRBJ1-4	-	TRBV28	-	CASSLSPGATNEKLFF	TGTGCCAGCAGTTTATCCCCAGGGGCAACTAATGAAAAACTGTTTTTT
TRBJ2-7	-	TRBV7-2	TRBD1	CASSLGVRTGVYEQYF	TGTGCCAGCAGCTTAGGGGTGAGGACAGGGGTCTACGAGCAGTACTTC
TRBJ1-2	-	TRBV7-9	-	CASSFGHPMAYGYTF	TGTGCCAGCAGCTTTGGACACCCAATGGCTTATGGCTACACCTTC
TRBJ2-1	once	TRBV6-4	-	CASSDSGSSNEQFF	TGTGCCAGCAGTGACTCCGGCTCTAGCAATGAGCAGTTCTTC
TRBJ2-7	-	TRBV10-3	TRBD1	CAISDSGTGSPYEQYF	TGTGCCATCAGTGATTCCGGGACAGGGTCCCCCTACGAGCAGTACTTC
TRBJ2-1	-	TRBV5-4	-	CASSLTANEQFF	TGTGCCAGCAGCTTGACAGCCAATGAGCAGTTCTTC
TRBJ1-6	-	TRBV9	TRBD1	CASSPRGQGRDSPLHF	TGTGCCAGCAGCCCTAGGGGACAGGGAAGGGATTCACCCCTCCACTTT
TRBJ2-3	-	TRBV7-2	TRBD1	CASSPDRGRADTQYF	TGTGCCAGCAGCCCAGACAGGGGGCGGGCGGATACGCAGTATTTT
TRBJ2-7	-	TRBV7-2	-	CASSGRQGGEQYF	TGTGCCAGCAGCGGGCGGCAGGGCGGCGAGCAGTACTTC
TRBJ2-7	-	TRBV28	-	CASSKDMRGAYEQYF	TGTGCCAGCAGTAAAGATATGCGTGGTGCCTACGAGCAGTACTTC
TRBJ2-7	-	TRBV5-1	-	CASSFTTGEQYF	TGCGCCAGCAGCTTCACCACGGGCGAGCAGTACTTC
TRBJ2-6	-	TRBV13	-	CASSLQVTSSGANVLTF	TGTGCCAGCAGCTTACAGGTGACAAGCTCTGGGGCCAACGTCCTGACTTTC
TRBJ2-3	-	TRBV7-3	TRBD1	CASSPRGGLTDTQYF	TGTGCCAGCAGCCCCCGAGGGGGCCTAACAGATACGCAGTATTTT
TRBJ2-7	-	TRBV9	TRBD2	CASSPGLAGSYEQYF	TGTGCCAGCAGCCCCGGACTAGCGGGGTCTTACGAGCAGTACTTC